The next 18 T cell receptor beta chains were all read from a single sample in a study of OX40 agonist ivuxolimab in advanced cancers. The data were produced by immunoSEQ multiplex PCR, yet TCRdb's version contains in-frame clones alone and is incomplete. Of tens of thousands of clones in the sample, about three quarters were seen once. The input for sequencing was CD4+ or CD8+ T cells sorted from blood, taken in a trial of the OX40 agonist ivuxolimab. These TCRs come from an adult with an advanced solid tumor such as melanoma, head and neck, liver or kidney cancer.

The chain joins TRBV18 to TRBJ2-3; either TRBD1 or TRBD2 may supply D (6 bases each). The CDR3 has 15 residues. CDR1 is KGHSH and CDR2 is LQKENI in the germline V gene. Trimming shortened V by 3 bases and J by 6 bases, and 16 bases separated the two germline ends. For the CDR3, the DNA is TGTGCCAGCTCACCTCCGGGGGCCCCCTCGGATACGCAGTATTTT. Its translation: CASSPPGAPSDTQYF.

V gene TRBV27 combines with J gene TRBJ2-7, with 7 bases matching TRBD1. V trimming: 4 bases; J trimming: 4 bases; junction bases outside the gene matches: 7. This CDR3 region has 14 residues. Germline V gene data show CDR1 as MNHEY and CDR2 as SMNVEV (reference sequence). CDR3 sequence reads: CASSYRGTQYEQYF. CDR3 nucleotide sequence: TGTGCCAGCAGTTACAGGGGTACCCAATACGAGCAGTACTTC.

The rearrangement links TRBV11-2 to TRBJ1-2; D unclear. Germline CDR1 is SGHAT and CDR2 is FQNNGV. The CDR3 consists of 15 residues. Trimming took off 1 base at V and 8 bases at J, with 17 bases between the two ends. The chain's CDR3 is CASSLVTLPGEGYTF. CDR3 nucleotides: TGTGCCAGCAGCTTAGTAACTCTTCCGGGAGAAGGCTACACCTTC.

V gene TRBV7-9 combines with J gene TRBJ2-7; a possible D gene is TRBD2 (5 bases). The CDR3 is 14 amino acids. The germline gives CDR1 SEHNR, CDR2 FQNEAQ (reference sequence). Trimming took off 2 bases at V and 4 bases at J, with 12 bases between the two ends. This CDR3 is CASSLLGRVYEQYF. The DNA of the CDR3 is TGTGCCAGCAGCTTATTGGGGAGAGTGTACGAGCAGTACTTC.

The chain combines TRBV21-1 with TRBJ1-3. TRBV21-1 is a documented pseudogene. The CDR3 is 15 amino acids. The CDR3 DNA is TGTGCCAGCAGCAGTAGGGGGGGCCACGGACGGACCATATATTTT. Amino acid sequence: CASSSRGGHGRTIYF.

This clone is medium-sized in the sample. The rearrangement uses TRBV7-2 and TRBJ1-5; D may be TRBD1 (6 bases). V lost 5 bases to trimming and J lost 0 bases, with 11 bases between them. This CDR3 has 15 amino acids. The germline CDR1 and CDR2 sequences are SGHTA and FQGNSA. The DNA for the CDR3 is TGTGCCAGCAGCCTGACAGGCCATAGCAATCAGCCCCAGCATTTT. Translating it yields CASSLTGHSNQPQHF.

The J gene is TRBJ1-1, the V gene TRBV6-6, with D maybe TRBD1 (6 bases). The CDR3 consists of 15 residues. Trimming pared 3 bases from V and 3 bases from J, leaving 14 bases between. Germline values: CDR1 MNHNY, CDR2 SVGAGI (reference sequence). The CDR3 DNA is TGTGCCAGCAGTTATGCCGAGGGGGGCGACACTGAAGCTTTCTTT. Translating it yields CASSYAEGGDTEAFF.

In regard to this clone: A read error may produce the germline difference seen at one junction end. The chain combines TRBV4-1 with TRBJ2-7; D gene uncertain. Per the germline V gene, CDR1 is MGHRA and CDR2 is YSYEKL. CDR3 length equals 9 residues. CDR3 amino acids: CASSSEQYF. CDR3 nucleotide sequence: TGTGCCAGCAGCTCCGAGCAGTACTTC.

The chain couples TRBV28 to TRBJ2-7; TRBD1 matches 9 bases. The V segment lost 5 bases and the J segment 5 bases; nucleotides outside the gene matches: 7. This CDR3 has 14 residues. Germline values: CDR1 MDHEN, CDR2 SYDVKM. CDR3 residues: CASSHSGTGNEQYF. In nucleotides, the CDR3 is TGTGCCAGCAGTCATTCGGGGACAGGGAACGAGCAGTACTTC.

This sequence joins TRBV20-1 and TRBJ1-1; no definite D call. V was pared by 6 bases and J by 4 bases, with 9 bases between. There are 11 residues in the CDR3. Germline CDR1 is DFQATT and CDR2 is SNEGSKA (reference sequence). The CDR3 here is CSAVYGTEAFF. The DNA of the CDR3 is TGCAGTGCGGTTTACGGCACTGAAGCTTTCTTT.

This chain joins TRBV27 and TRBJ1-2; D ambiguous. Trimming pared 3 bases from V and 8 bases from J, leaving 13 bases between. The CDR3 runs 13 residues. Per the germline V gene, CDR1 is MNHEY and CDR2 is SMNVEV (reference sequence). In nucleotides, the CDR3 is TGTGCCAGCAGTTTTAGGGAGTCAGACGGCTACACCTTC. It is translated as CASSFRESDGYTF.

About this clone: Other DNA sequences from this sample encode an identical CDR3 as well. The chain couples TRBV15 to TRBJ2-3, with 9 bases matching TRBD2. This CDR3 contains 16 residues. Trimming removed 1 base from V and 1 base from J; junction bases left unmatched: 3. From germline, CDR1 is LNHNV and CDR2 YYDKDF (reference sequence). As DNA, the CDR3 is TGTGCCACCAGCAGAGGGTCTAGCGGGGGCACAGATACGCAGTATTTT. Amino acid sequence: CATSRGSSGGTDTQYF.

The rearrangement links TRBV7-2 to TRBJ2-7, with D possibly TRBD2 on 6 matching bases. The CDR3 consists of 15 residues. CDR1 is SGHTA and CDR2 is FQGNSA in the germline V gene. With 0 bases removed from V and 0 bases from J, the gap between germline ends came to 9 bases. For the CDR3, the DNA is TGTGCCAGCAGCTTAGCCGGGACTTTCTCCTACGAGCAGTACTTC. As protein: CASSLAGTFSYEQYF. The complete variable domain, with remaining parts taken from reference TRBV7-2 and TRBJ2-7, reads GAGVSQSPSNKVTEKGKDVELRCDPISGHTALYWYRQSLGQGLEFLIYFQGNSAPDKSGLPSDRFSAERTGGSVSTLTIQRTQQEDSAVYLCASSLAGTFSYEQYFGPGTRLTVT.

This clone rates as medium-sized. The chain links TRBV30 to TRBJ1-2; the match to TRBD1 covers 7 bases. Germline V CDR1 and CDR2: GTSNPN, SVGIG (reference sequence). Trimming took 3 bases from V and 4 from J; bases not matched to a gene: 2. The CDR3 sequence is 12 residues long. The CDR3 loop reads CAWRGDSYGYTF. CDR3 DNA: TGTGCCTGGAGGGGGGACAGCTATGGCTACACCTTC.

The chain couples TRBV5-5 to TRBJ1-6; D remains ambiguous. Germline V gives CDR1 SGHKS, CDR2 YYEKEE (reference sequence). This CDR3 has 19 residues. V gave up 1 base and J gave up 0 bases, with 17 bases separating them. The CDR3 bases are TGTGCCAGCAGCTTGACGGCGAGACTCCTGAGCTCCTATAATTCACCCCTCCACTTT. Translated, it gives CASSLTARLLSSYNSPLHF.

This chain connects TRBV12-5 to TRBJ2-1, with D perhaps TRBD2 (5 bases). CDR1 and CDR2 (germline): LGHNT, FRNRAP. Between the trimmed V and J ends, which lost 6 bases and 10 bases, there was a span of 16 bases. The CDR3 length is 13 residues. The CDR3 DNA sequence: TGTGCTAGTGGAACCCATGGAGGAGTGGAGCAGTTCTTC. This codes for CASGTHGGVEQFF.

By frequency in the sample, this clone is medium-sized. The rearrangement joins TRBV7-9 to TRBJ1-6; 9 bases fit TRBD1. Germline V gene data show CDR1 as SEHNR and CDR2 as FQNEAQ (reference sequence). CDR3 length equals 15 residues. The V and J ends lost 1 base and 10 bases, in that order; junction bases with no gene match: 5. CDR3 bases: TGTGCCAGCAGCTTAGGAGGACAGGGGCGGTCACCCCTCCACTTT. Protein sequence: CASSLGGQGRSPLHF.

The chain has TRBV30 and TRBJ2-2; D could derive from TRBD1 or TRBD2 (5 bases each). The CDR3 runs 15 residues. The V end lost 4 bases, the J end lost 5 bases, and 17 bases lay between the germline ends. Germline CDR1 GTSNPN, CDR2 SVGIG (reference sequence). CDR3 nucleotides: TGTGCCTGGACCGTGGGGGACGTAGGTACCGGGGAGCTGTTTTTT. This codes for CAWTVGDVGTGELFF. Full variable domain (remainder filled in from reference TRBV30 and TRBJ2-2): SQTIHQWPATLVQPVGSPLSLECTVEGTSNPNLYWYRQAAGRGLQLLFYSVGIGQISSEVPQNLSASRPQDRQFILSSKKLLLSDSGFYLCAWTVGDVGTGELFFGEGSRLTVL.